The present TCR beta chain was sequenced within a study of technical replicates of blood from a handful of donors. The data were produced by immunoSEQ multiplex PCR, yet TCRdb's version contains in-frame clones alone and is incomplete. The sample has some 81,000 clones, 90% to 95% seen once. The CDR3 is 14 amino acids. Germline loops: CDR1 SGHRS, CDR2 YFSETQ. Trimming left V 0 bases short and J 4 bases short, with 9 bases between. This receptor was taken from a human donor in good health. Specimen: T cells isolated from PBMCs. The V and J genes are TRBV5-1 and TRBJ2-3; D is perhaps TRBD1 (5 bases). Written as DNA, the CDR3 is TGCGCCAGCAGCTTGGGCAGGGCCCCAGATACGCAGTATTTT. As protein: CASSLGRAPDTQYF.